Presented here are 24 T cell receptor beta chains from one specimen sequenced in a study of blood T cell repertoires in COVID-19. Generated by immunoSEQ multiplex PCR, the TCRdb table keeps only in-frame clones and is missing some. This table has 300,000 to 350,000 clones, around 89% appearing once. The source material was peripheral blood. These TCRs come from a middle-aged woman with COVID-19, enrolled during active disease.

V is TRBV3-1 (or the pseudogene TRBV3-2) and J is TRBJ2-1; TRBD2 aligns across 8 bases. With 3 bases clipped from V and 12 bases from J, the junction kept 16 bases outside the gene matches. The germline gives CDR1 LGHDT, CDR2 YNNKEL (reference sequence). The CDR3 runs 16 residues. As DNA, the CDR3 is TGTGCCAGCAGCCAGGCCCGGGGACTAGGACCGATTGGGCAGTTCTTC. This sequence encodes CASSQARGLGPIGQFF.

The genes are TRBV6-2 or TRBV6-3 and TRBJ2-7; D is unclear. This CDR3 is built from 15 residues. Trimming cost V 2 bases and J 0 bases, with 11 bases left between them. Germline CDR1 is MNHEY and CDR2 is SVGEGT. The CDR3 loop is CASSYVGLSSYEQYF. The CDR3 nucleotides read TGTGCCAGCAGTTACGTGGGCTTGAGCTCCTACGAGCAGTACTTC.

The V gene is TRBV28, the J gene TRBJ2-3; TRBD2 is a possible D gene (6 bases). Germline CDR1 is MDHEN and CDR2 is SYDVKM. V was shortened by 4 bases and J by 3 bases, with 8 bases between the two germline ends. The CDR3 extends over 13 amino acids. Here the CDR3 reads CASSSLATDTQYF. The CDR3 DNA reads TGTGCCAGCAGTTCCCTAGCGACAGATACGCAGTATTTT.

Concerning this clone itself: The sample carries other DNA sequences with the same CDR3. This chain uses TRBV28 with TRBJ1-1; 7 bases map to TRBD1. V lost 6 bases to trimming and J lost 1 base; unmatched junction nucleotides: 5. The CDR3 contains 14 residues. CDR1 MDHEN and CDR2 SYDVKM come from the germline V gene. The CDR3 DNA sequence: TGTGCCAGCAGCCTTCGGACAGGGAACACTGAAGCTTTCTTT. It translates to CASSLRTGNTEAFF.

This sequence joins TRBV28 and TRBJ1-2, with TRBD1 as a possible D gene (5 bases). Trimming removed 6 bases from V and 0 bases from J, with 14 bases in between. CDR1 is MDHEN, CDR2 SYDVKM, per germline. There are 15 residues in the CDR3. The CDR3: CASSPGGAANYGYTF. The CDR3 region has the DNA TGTGCCAGCAGCCCAGGAGGGGCGGCTAACTATGGCTACACCTTC.

In DNA form, the CDR3 reads TGTGCTAGTGGTTTGCTTCTGACAGAAGATCTCTATGGCTACACCTTC. It translates to CASGLLLTEDLYGYTF. The chain recombines TRBV12-5 with TRBJ1-2, with D maybe TRBD1 (5 bases). The CDR3 is made up of 16 amino acids. V was shortened by 2 bases and J by 4 bases, with 17 bases between the two germline ends. Per germline, CDR1 LGHNT and CDR2 FRNRAP.

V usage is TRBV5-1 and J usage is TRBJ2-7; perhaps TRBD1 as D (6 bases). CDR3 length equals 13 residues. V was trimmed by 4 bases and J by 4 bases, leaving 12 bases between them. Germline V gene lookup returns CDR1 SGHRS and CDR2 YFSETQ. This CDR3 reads CASSLRTVYEQYF. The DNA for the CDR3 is TGCGCCAGCAGCCTACGGACAGTTTACGAGCAGTACTTC.

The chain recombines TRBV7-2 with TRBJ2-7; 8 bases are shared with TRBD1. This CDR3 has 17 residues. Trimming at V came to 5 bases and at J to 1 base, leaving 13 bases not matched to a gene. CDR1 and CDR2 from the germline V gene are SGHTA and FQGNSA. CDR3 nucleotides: TGTGCCAGCAGCCCCGGTTCTGGCAGGGGGCTGTCCTACGAGCAGTACTTC. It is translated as CASSPGSGRGLSYEQYF. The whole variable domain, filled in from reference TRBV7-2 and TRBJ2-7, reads GAGVSQSPSNKVTEKGKDVELRCDPISGHTALYWYRQSLGQGLEFLIYFQGNSAPDKSGLPSDRFSAERTGGSVSTLTIQRTQQEDSAVYLCASSPGSGRGLSYEQYFGPGTRLTVT.

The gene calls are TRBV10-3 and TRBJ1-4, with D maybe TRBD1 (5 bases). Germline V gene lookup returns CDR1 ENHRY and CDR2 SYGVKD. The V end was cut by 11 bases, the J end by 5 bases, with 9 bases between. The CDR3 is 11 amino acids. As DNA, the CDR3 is TGTGCCTCCCGGGGGAATGAAAAACTGTTTTTT. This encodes CASRGNEKLFF.

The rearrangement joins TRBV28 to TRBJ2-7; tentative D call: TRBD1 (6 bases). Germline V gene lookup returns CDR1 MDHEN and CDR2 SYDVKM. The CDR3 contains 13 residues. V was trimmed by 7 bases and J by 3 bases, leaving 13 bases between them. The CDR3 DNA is TGTGCCAGCATCAGGGGATCAGGCTACGAGCAGTACTTC. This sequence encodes CASIRGSGYEQYF.

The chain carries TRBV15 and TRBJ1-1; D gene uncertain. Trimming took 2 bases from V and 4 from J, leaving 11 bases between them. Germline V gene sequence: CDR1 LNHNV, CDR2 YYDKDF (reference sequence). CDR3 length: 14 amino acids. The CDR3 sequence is CATSRLDMGTEAFF. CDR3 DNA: TGTGCCACCAGCAGACTAGATATGGGCACTGAAGCTTTCTTT.

The CDR3 DNA follows: TGTGCCAGCAGTTACAGGGGCAGCAATCAGCCCCAGCATTTT. Its translation is CASSYRGSNQPQHF. This chain connects TRBV6-2 or TRBV6-3 to TRBJ1-5, with D tentatively TRBD1 (5 bases). V dropped 2 bases and J dropped 1 base, with 6 bases sitting between them. The CDR3 extends over 14 amino acids. Germline lookup yields CDR1 MNHEY and CDR2 SVGEGT.

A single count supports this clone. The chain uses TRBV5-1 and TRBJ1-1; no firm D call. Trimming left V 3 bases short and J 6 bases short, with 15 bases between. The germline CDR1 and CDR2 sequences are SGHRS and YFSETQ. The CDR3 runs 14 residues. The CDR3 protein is CASSSSSNGAEAFF. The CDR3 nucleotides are TGCGCCAGCAGCTCGTCCTCTAATGGAGCTGAAGCTTTCTTT.

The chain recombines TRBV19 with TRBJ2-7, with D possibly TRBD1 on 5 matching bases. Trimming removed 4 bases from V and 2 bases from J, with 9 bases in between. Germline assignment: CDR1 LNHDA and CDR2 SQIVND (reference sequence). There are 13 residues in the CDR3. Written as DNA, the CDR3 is TGTGCCAGTAGTAAAAGGGGCACCTACGAGCAGTACTTC. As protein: CASSKRGTYEQYF.

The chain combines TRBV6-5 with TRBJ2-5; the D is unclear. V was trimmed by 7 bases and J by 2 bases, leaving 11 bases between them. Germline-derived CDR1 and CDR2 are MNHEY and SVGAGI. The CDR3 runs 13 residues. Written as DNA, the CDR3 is TGTGCCAGCACAAGGAGTCTACAAGAGACCCAGTACTTC. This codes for CASTRSLQETQYF.

CDR3 sequence (DNA): TGCGCCAGCAGCTCTTCCCTCGGGTCCGGGACATTAATGGGCTCCTACGAGCAGTACTTC. Its translation: CASSSSLGSGTLMGSYEQYF. V and J are TRBV5-1 and TRBJ2-7; D is possibly TRBD1 (6 bases). V lost 3 bases to trimming and J lost 0 bases, with 28 bases between them. This CDR3 is built from 20 residues. CDR1 and CDR2 (germline): SGHRS, YFSETQ.

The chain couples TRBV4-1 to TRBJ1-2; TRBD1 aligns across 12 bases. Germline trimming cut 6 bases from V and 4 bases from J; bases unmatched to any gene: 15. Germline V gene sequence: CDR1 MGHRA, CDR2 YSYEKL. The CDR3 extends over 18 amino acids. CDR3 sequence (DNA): TGCGCCAGCAGGCCTTTAGGGACAGGGGGCCCTCGGGGCTATGGCTACACCTTC. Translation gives CASRPLGTGGPRGYGYTF.

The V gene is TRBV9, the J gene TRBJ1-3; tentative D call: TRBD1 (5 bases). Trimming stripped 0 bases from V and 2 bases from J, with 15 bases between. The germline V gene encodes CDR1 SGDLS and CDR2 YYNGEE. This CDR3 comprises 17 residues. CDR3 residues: CASSVVSGQGTGNTIYF. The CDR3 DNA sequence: TGTGCCAGCAGCGTAGTATCCGGACAAGGCACTGGAAACACCATATATTTT.

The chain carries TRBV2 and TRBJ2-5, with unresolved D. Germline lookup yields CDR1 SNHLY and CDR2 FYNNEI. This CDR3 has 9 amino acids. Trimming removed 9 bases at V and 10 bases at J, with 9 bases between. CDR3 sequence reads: CASASNQYF. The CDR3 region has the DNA TGTGCCAGTGCTAGTAACCAGTACTTC.

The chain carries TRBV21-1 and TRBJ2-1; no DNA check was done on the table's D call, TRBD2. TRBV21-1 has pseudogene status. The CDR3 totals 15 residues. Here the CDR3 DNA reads TGTGCCAGCACCAACGGGGGAGCCGTAAACAATGAGCAGTTCTTC. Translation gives CASTNGGAVNNEQFF.

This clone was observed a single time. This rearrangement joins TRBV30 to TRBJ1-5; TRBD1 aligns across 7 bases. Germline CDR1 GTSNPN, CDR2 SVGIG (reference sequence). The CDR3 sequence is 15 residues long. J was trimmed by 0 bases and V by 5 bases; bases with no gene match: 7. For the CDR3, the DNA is TGTGCCTGGGGGTTAGCAGGGGGTAGCAATCAGCCCCAGCATTTT. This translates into CAWGLAGGSNQPQHF.

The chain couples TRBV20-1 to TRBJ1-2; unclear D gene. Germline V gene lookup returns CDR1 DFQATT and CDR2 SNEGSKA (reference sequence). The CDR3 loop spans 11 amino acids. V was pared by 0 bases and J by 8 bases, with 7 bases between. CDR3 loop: CSARDARGYTF. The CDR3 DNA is TGCAGTGCTAGAGATGCGCGAGGCTACACCTTC.

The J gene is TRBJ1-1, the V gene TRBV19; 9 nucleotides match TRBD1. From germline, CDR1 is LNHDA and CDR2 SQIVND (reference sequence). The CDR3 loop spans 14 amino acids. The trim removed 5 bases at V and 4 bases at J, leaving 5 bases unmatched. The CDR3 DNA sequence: TGTGCCAGTAGTTTTCCGGGACAGGGCACTGAAGCTTTCTTT. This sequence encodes CASSFPGQGTEAFF.

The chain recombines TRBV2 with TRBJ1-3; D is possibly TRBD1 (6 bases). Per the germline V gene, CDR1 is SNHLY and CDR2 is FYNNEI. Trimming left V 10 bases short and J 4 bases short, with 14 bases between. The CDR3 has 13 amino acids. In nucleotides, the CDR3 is TGTGCCACAAAACAGGGAGAAGGAAACACCATATATTTT. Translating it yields CATKQGEGNTIYF.